This T cell receptor (beta chain) was obtained from a study of cytomegalovirus exposure and HLA in healthy donors. TCRdb keeps only in-frame clones here, not all; method: immunoSEQ multiplex PCR. The repertoire has roughly 300,000 clones, roughly 90% of them found once; the top ten carry approximately 1%. Germline CDR1 reads SEHNR; CDR2 reads FQNEAQ (reference sequence). CDR3 length: 15 amino acids. The ends lost 4 bases at V and 7 bases at J; junction bases unmatched: 9. This receptor was identified in a woman between 25 and 40 years old in good health and CMV-seropositive. The chain employs TRBV7-9 and TRBJ2-1, with 8 bases that match TRBD2. Sequencing was done on a sample of PBMCs. The CDR3 DNA reads TGTGCCAGCAGCTCCCATAGCGGGGCCGGGAATGAGCAGTTCTTC. Protein sequence: CASSSHSGAGNEQFF.